Listed below are T cell receptor beta chains from one sample, sequenced in a study of control samples from healthy donors and cancer patients. Sequencing was performed with immunoSEQ multiplex PCR; in TCRdb, only in-frame clones are kept and a portion is missing. Of approximately 100,000 clones in the sample, around 88% are singletons; the top ten hold under 20%. The source material was blood. These receptors were taken from a woman in her forties or fifties in good health. Both conserved end residues are part of each CDR3. The order of the fields is V gene, clone size, D gene, J gene, CDR3 protein, CDR3 DNA. D genes are given only for firm matches. A clone size is listed for some rows: how often the clone was seen (once, few, many), or a class if it is expanded.

v_gene: TRBV7-2; abundance: NA; d_gene: TRBD2; j_gene: TRBJ2-1; CDR3aa: CASRPGLAGVGEQFF; CDR3nt: TGTGCCAGCAGACCGGGACTAGCGGGAGTCGGTGAGCAGTTCTTC
v_gene: TRBV14; abundance: NA; d_gene: TRBD2; j_gene: TRBJ2-3; CDR3aa: CASSSGATDTQYF; CDR3nt: TGTGCCAGCAGCAGCGGGGCCACAGATACGCAGTATTTT
v_gene: TRBV20-1; abundance: NA; d_gene: TRBD1; j_gene: TRBJ2-2; CDR3aa: CSASSRQGNTGELFF; CDR3nt: TGCAGTGCTAGTTCTCGACAGGGCAACACCGGGGAGCTGTTTTTT
v_gene: TRBV13; abundance: NA; d_gene: NA; j_gene: TRBJ1-3; CDR3aa: CASSLAGDAGNTIYF; CDR3nt: TGTGCCAGCAGCTTAGCAGGGGACGCCGGAAACACCATATATTTT
v_gene: TRBV3-1/TRBV3-2; abundance: NA; d_gene: TRBD2; j_gene: TRBJ2-2; CDR3aa: CASSLYSSGGWTGELFF; CDR3nt: TGTGCCAGCAGCCTCTACTCTAGCGGGGGGTGGACCGGGGAGCTGTTTTTT
v_gene: TRBV5-8; abundance: once; d_gene: TRBD2; j_gene: TRBJ2-7; CDR3aa: CASSLGGLAHEQYF; CDR3nt: TGTGCCAGCAGCTTAGGGGGACTAGCCCACGAGCAGTACTTC
v_gene: TRBV4-1; abundance: once; d_gene: NA; j_gene: TRBJ2-2; CDR3aa: CASSRTQRGSGELFF; CDR3nt: TGCGCCAGCAGCCGAACCCAAAGGGGATCCGGGGAGCTGTTTTTT
v_gene: TRBV4-1; abundance: NA; d_gene: TRBD1; j_gene: TRBJ1-2; CDR3aa: CASSQDDRVSGYTF; CDR3nt: TGCGCCAGCAGCCAAGACGACAGGGTCAGCGGCTACACCTTC
v_gene: TRBV6-5; abundance: NA; d_gene: NA; j_gene: TRBJ2-2; CDR3aa: CASSYNGLVGELFF; CDR3nt: TGTGCCAGCAGTTACAATGGTTTGGTCGGGGAGCTGTTTTTT
v_gene: TRBV15; abundance: NA; d_gene: NA; j_gene: TRBJ2-5; CDR3aa: CATNRGTETQYF; CDR3nt: TGTGCCACCAACCGCGGTACAGAGACCCAGTACTTC
v_gene: TRBV11-3; abundance: NA; d_gene: TRBD2; j_gene: TRBJ2-1; CDR3aa: CASSLDSGGYNEQFF; CDR3nt: TGTGCCAGCAGCTTAGATAGCGGGGGGTACAATGAGCAGTTCTTC
v_gene: TRBV20-1; abundance: NA; d_gene: TRBD2; j_gene: TRBJ2-1; CDR3aa: CSASSSGAYNEQFF; CDR3nt: TGCAGTGCTAGTTCCAGCGGGGCCTACAATGAGCAGTTCTTC
v_gene: TRBV7-6; abundance: NA; d_gene: NA; j_gene: TRBJ2-6; CDR3aa: CASSLGFTGANVLTF; CDR3nt: TGTGCCAGCAGCTTAGGATTTACTGGGGCCAACGTCCTGACTTTC
v_gene: TRBV5-6; abundance: NA; d_gene: NA; j_gene: TRBJ1-1; CDR3aa: CATNWEGSHTEAFF; CDR3nt: TGTGCCACCAATTGGGAGGGGTCGCACACTGAAGCTTTCTTT
v_gene: TRBV7-9; abundance: NA; d_gene: NA; j_gene: TRBJ1-2; CDR3aa: CASSEDIRSDGYTF; CDR3nt: TGTGCCAGCAGCGAAGACATAAGGAGCGATGGCTACACCTTC
v_gene: TRBV23-1; abundance: NA; d_gene: TRBD1; j_gene: TRBJ1-4; CDR3aa: CASTLLQTGFNEKLFF; CDR3nt: TGCGCCAGCACCCTACTCCAGACAGGGTTTAATGAAAAACTGTTTTTT
v_gene: TRBV12-3/TRBV12-4; abundance: NA; d_gene: NA; j_gene: TRBJ1-4; CDR3aa: CASSFWVNEKLFF; CDR3nt: TGTGCCAGCAGTTTTTGGGTTAATGAAAAACTGTTTTTT
v_gene: TRBV7-3; abundance: once; d_gene: TRBD1; j_gene: TRBJ2-1; CDR3aa: CASSAIKTGSHEQFF; CDR3nt: TGTGCCAGCAGCGCGATCAAGACAGGGAGCCATGAGCAGTTCTTC
v_gene: TRBV12-3/TRBV12-4; abundance: NA; d_gene: NA; j_gene: TRBJ2-1; CDR3aa: CASSRTEQFF; CDR3nt: TGTGCCAGCAGCCGCACGGAGCAGTTCTTC
v_gene: TRBV19; abundance: NA; d_gene: TRBD2; j_gene: TRBJ2-5; CDR3aa: CAIKREYQETQYF; CDR3nt: TGTGCCATCAAGCGGGAGTACCAAGAGACCCAGTACTTC
v_gene: TRBV25-1; abundance: few; d_gene: TRBD2; j_gene: TRBJ2-1; CDR3aa: CASSQGLANEQFF; CDR3nt: TGTGCCAGCAGCCAAGGACTAGCTAATGAGCAGTTCTTC
v_gene: TRBV7-9; abundance: NA; d_gene: TRBD1; j_gene: TRBJ2-3; CDR3aa: CASSSRDRDADTQYF; CDR3nt: TGTGCCAGCAGCTCCCGGGACAGGGACGCAGATACGCAGTATTTT
v_gene: TRBV6-2/TRBV6-3; abundance: NA; d_gene: NA; j_gene: TRBJ2-3; CDR3aa: CASSYQADYNTDTQYF; CDR3nt: TGTGCCAGCAGTTACCAGGCTGACTATAACACAGATACGCAGTATTTT
v_gene: TRBV24-1; abundance: NA; d_gene: NA; j_gene: TRBJ1-2; CDR3aa: CATSDPSNYGYTF; CDR3nt: TGTGCCACCAGTGATCCCTCAAACTATGGCTACACCTTC
v_gene: TRBV7-2; abundance: once; d_gene: NA; j_gene: TRBJ1-1; CDR3aa: CASSRTGRGTEAFF; CDR3nt: TGTGCCAGCAGCCGGACCGGGAGAGGGACTGAAGCTTTCTTT
v_gene: TRBV24-1; abundance: NA; d_gene: NA; j_gene: TRBJ2-2; CDR3aa: CATSDPGSQTGELFF; CDR3nt: TGTGCCACCAGTGATCCCGGGAGCCAAACCGGGGAGCTGTTTTTT
v_gene: TRBV24-1; abundance: few; d_gene: NA; j_gene: TRBJ1-2; CDR3aa: CATSDLTYGYTF; CDR3nt: TGTGCCACCAGTGACCTTACATATGGCTACACCTTC
v_gene: TRBV7-3; abundance: NA; d_gene: TRBD1; j_gene: TRBJ1-1; CDR3aa: CASSGQGTEAFF; CDR3nt: TGTGCCAGCAGCGGACAGGGTACTGAAGCTTTCTTT
v_gene: TRBV5-6; abundance: few; d_gene: NA; j_gene: TRBJ2-5; CDR3aa: CASSRAGIQETQYF; CDR3nt: TGTGCCAGCAGCAGAGCCGGGATCCAAGAGACCCAGTACTTC
v_gene: TRBV16; abundance: once; d_gene: TRBD1; j_gene: TRBJ1-2; CDR3aa: CASSKPGQGYGYTF; CDR3nt: TGTGCCAGCAGCAAACCGGGACAGGGGTATGGCTACACCTTC
v_gene: TRBV11-2; abundance: NA; d_gene: TRBD2; j_gene: TRBJ2-2; CDR3aa: CASIRWSGLGTGELFF; CDR3nt: TGTGCCAGCATTCGATGGTCGGGACTAGGTACCGGGGAGCTGTTTTTT
v_gene: TRBV7-6; abundance: NA; d_gene: NA; j_gene: TRBJ2-3; CDR3aa: CASSSQSFSTDTQYF; CDR3nt: TGTGCCAGCAGCTCTCAGTCATTCAGCACAGATACGCAGTATTTT
v_gene: TRBV4-1; abundance: NA; d_gene: TRBD2; j_gene: TRBJ2-4; CDR3aa: CASSQVFRLAGGLGNIQYF; CDR3nt: TGCGCCAGCAGCCAAGTTTTCCGGCTAGCGGGAGGTCTTGGAAACATTCAGTACTTC
v_gene: TRBV6-5; abundance: NA; d_gene: TRBD2; j_gene: TRBJ2-1; CDR3aa: CASSSRASGRDNEQFF; CDR3nt: TGTGCCAGCAGTTCGCGCGCTAGCGGGAGGGACAATGAGCAGTTCTTC
v_gene: TRBV7-2; abundance: NA; d_gene: NA; j_gene: TRBJ1-2; CDR3aa: CASSLADGYTF; CDR3nt: TGTGCCAGCAGCTTAGCGGACGGCTACACCTTC
v_gene: TRBV7-8; abundance: NA; d_gene: NA; j_gene: TRBJ2-2; CDR3aa: CASSLAGVGGRGTGELFF; CDR3nt: TGTGCCAGCAGCTTAGCTGGTGTTGGAGGGCGGGGCACCGGGGAGCTGTTTTTT
v_gene: TRBV5-4; abundance: NA; d_gene: NA; j_gene: TRBJ1-1; CDR3aa: CASSQYTEAFF; CDR3nt: TGTGCCAGCAGCCAATACACTGAAGCTTTCTTT
v_gene: TRBV6-5; abundance: NA; d_gene: NA; j_gene: TRBJ1-1; CDR3aa: CASSYGQNTEAFF; CDR3nt: TGTGCCAGCAGTTACGGCCAGAACACTGAAGCTTTCTTT
v_gene: TRBV28; abundance: NA; d_gene: TRBD1; j_gene: TRBJ1-2; CDR3aa: CASSLAGGLNYGYTF; CDR3nt: TGTGCCAGCAGTTTGGCAGGGGGCCTTAACTATGGCTACACCTTC
v_gene: TRBV10-3; abundance: NA; d_gene: NA; j_gene: TRBJ2-3; CDR3aa: CAISELGVSTDTQYF; CDR3nt: TGTGCCATCAGTGAGCTGGGGGTGAGCACAGATACGCAGTATTTT
v_gene: TRBV14; abundance: NA; d_gene: NA; j_gene: TRBJ1-1; CDR3aa: CASGRRITEAFF; CDR3nt: TGTGCCAGCGGGCGTAGGATAACTGAAGCTTTCTTT
v_gene: TRBV4-1; abundance: NA; d_gene: NA; j_gene: TRBJ1-2; CDR3aa: CASRDTGTDGYTF; CDR3nt: TGCGCCAGCAGAGATACAGGGACGGATGGCTACACCTTC
v_gene: TRBV7-3; abundance: few; d_gene: NA; j_gene: TRBJ2-1; CDR3aa: CASSPPNGRSSYNEQFF; CDR3nt: TGTGCCAGCAGCCCACCGAACGGACGCAGCTCCTACAATGAGCAGTTCTTC
v_gene: TRBV25-1; abundance: NA; d_gene: NA; j_gene: TRBJ1-2; CDR3aa: CASSGQADYGYTF; CDR3nt: TGTGCCAGCAGTGGACAGGCTGACTATGGCTACACCTTC
v_gene: TRBV18; abundance: NA; d_gene: TRBD1; j_gene: TRBJ1-6; CDR3aa: CASSAGTANVGAPLHF; CDR3nt: TGTGCCAGCTCAGCCGGGACAGCCAATGTAGGGGCACCCCTCCACTTT
v_gene: TRBV24-1; abundance: NA; d_gene: TRBD2; j_gene: TRBJ2-1; CDR3aa: CATSDLSFGAGGPGEQFF; CDR3nt: TGTGCCACCAGTGATTTGTCATTTGGTGCGGGAGGGCCCGGTGAGCAGTTCTTC
v_gene: TRBV15; abundance: once; d_gene: NA; j_gene: TRBJ1-5; CDR3aa: CATSPRGQPQHF; CDR3nt: TGTGCCACCAGTCCCAGGGGTCAACCCCAGCATTTT
v_gene: TRBV7-9; abundance: NA; d_gene: NA; j_gene: TRBJ1-5; CDR3aa: CASSLGTISHQHF; CDR3nt: TGTGCCAGCAGCCTCGGGACAATAAGTCACCAGCATTTT
v_gene: TRBV7-2; abundance: NA; d_gene: NA; j_gene: TRBJ1-4; CDR3aa: CASSARGADEKLFF; CDR3nt: TGTGCCAGCAGCGCAAGGGGGGCAGATGAAAAACTGTTTTTT
v_gene: TRBV5-8; abundance: few; d_gene: TRBD1; j_gene: TRBJ2-5; CDR3aa: CASSLGQAGQGARETQYF; CDR3nt: TGTGCCAGCAGCTTGGGACAGGCCGGACAGGGGGCGCGGGAGACCCAGTACTTC
v_gene: TRBV10-2; abundance: NA; d_gene: TRBD1; j_gene: TRBJ2-7; CDR3aa: CASIGTGTHEQYF; CDR3nt: TGCGCCAGCATCGGGACAGGGACTCACGAGCAGTACTTC
v_gene: TRBV9; abundance: once; d_gene: TRBD2; j_gene: TRBJ2-1; CDR3aa: CASTPGGGNEQFF; CDR3nt: TGTGCCAGCACCCCTGGGGGGGGAAATGAGCAGTTCTTC
v_gene: TRBV3-1/TRBV3-2; abundance: once; d_gene: NA; j_gene: TRBJ1-5; CDR3aa: CASSQVHRSQPQHF; CDR3nt: TGTGCCAGCAGCCAAGTTCATAGGTCTCAGCCCCAGCATTTT
v_gene: TRBV5-1; abundance: NA; d_gene: NA; j_gene: TRBJ2-3; CDR3aa: CASSLGTSTDTQYF; CDR3nt: TGCGCCAGCAGCTTGGGCACCTCGACAGATACGCAGTATTTT
v_gene: TRBV6-6; abundance: NA; d_gene: NA; j_gene: TRBJ1-1; CDR3aa: CASSYGGRANTEAFF; CDR3nt: TGTGCCAGCAGTTACGGGGGCAGGGCGAACACTGAAGCTTTCTTT